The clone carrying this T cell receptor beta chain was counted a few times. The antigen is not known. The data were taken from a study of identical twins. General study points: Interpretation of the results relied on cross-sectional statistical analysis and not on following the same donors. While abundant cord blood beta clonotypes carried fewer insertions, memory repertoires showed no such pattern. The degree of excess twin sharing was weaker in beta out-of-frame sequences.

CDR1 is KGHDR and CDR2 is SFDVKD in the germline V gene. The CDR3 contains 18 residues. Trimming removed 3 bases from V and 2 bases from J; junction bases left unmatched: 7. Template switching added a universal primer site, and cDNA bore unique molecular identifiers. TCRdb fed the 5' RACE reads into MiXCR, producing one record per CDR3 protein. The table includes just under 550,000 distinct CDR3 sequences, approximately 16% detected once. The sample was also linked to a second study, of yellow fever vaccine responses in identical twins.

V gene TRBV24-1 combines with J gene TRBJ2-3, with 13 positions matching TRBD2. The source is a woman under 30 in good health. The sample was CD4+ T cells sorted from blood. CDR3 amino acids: CATSDASGTSGATDTQYF. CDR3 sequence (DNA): TGTGCCACCAGTGATGCCTCCGGGACTAGCGGGGCCACAGATACGCAGTATTTT.